Listed here are 10 T cell receptor beta chains from one sample, sequenced in a study of technical replicates of blood from a few donors. Using immunoSEQ multiplex PCR, the repertoire was profiled, and TCRdb retains in-frame clones only, with some absent. Counted here are under 95,000 clones, about 95% occurring once; the ten biggest clones make up over 0.2%. The sample was T cells isolated from PBMCs. The receptors were sampled from a human donor in good health.

The chain uses TRBV11-2 and TRBJ2-7, with D possibly being TRBD2 (5 bases). Trimming shortened V by 5 bases and J by 0 bases, and 14 bases separated the two germline ends. CDR3 length equals 15 residues. Looked up from germline, CDR1 is SGHAT and CDR2 is FQNNGV. Here the CDR3 reads CASSPRRGSSYEQYF. The CDR3 bases are TGTGCCAGCAGCCCCCGTAGAGGGAGCTCCTACGAGCAGTACTTC.

This chain joins TRBV7-8 and TRBJ2-7, with TRBD2 identical over 7 bases. CDR1 is SGHVS and CDR2 is FQNEAQ in the germline V gene. The CDR3 loop spans 16 amino acids. J gave up 0 bases and V 2 bases, and 7 bases lay outside the gene matches. This chain's CDR3 is CASSLRSREDSYEQYF. In DNA, the CDR3 is TGTGCCAGCAGCTTAAGGAGTCGGGAGGACTCCTACGAGCAGTACTTC.

J is TRBJ2-5 and V is TRBV7-3; D might be TRBD2 (6 bases). Trimming stripped 5 bases from V and 5 bases from J, with 21 bases between. This CDR3 has 16 residues. Germline V gene data show CDR1 as SGHTA and CDR2 as FQGTGA. CDR3 region: CASSPTGSGPGETQYF. Here the CDR3 DNA reads TGTGCCAGCAGCCCAACAGGTAGCGGTCCTGGGGAGACCCAGTACTTC.

This chain links TRBV7-2 with TRBJ1-2; D gene unclear. The CDR3 is 16 residues long. CDR1 is SGHTA and CDR2 is FQGNSA in the germline V gene. V lost 0 bases and J 2 bases, leaving 13 bases between the germline ends. CDR3 amino acids: CASSLAGETKNYGYTF. CDR3 bases: TGTGCCAGCAGCTTAGCTGGGGAGACGAAGAACTATGGCTACACCTTC.

The V gene is TRBV4-1, the J gene TRBJ2-7, with no clear D. Trimming left V 1 base short and J 3 bases short, with 10 bases between. Germline V lookup: CDR1 MGHRA, CDR2 YSYEKL. The CDR3 length is 14 residues. The CDR3 DNA follows: TGCGCCAGCAGCCAAGTTCCGGCGGACTACGAGCAGTACTTC. Translated: CASSQVPADYEQYF.

The chain links TRBV20-1 to TRBJ2-1; no clear D gene. CDR3 length equals 11 residues. CDR1 DFQATT and CDR2 SNEGSKA come from the germline V gene (reference sequence). Deletions cut 3 bases from V and 6 bases from J, with 6 bases between. CDR3 nucleotide sequence: TGCAGTGCTAGCCGCGGCAATGAGCAGTTCTTC. Amino acid sequence: CSASRGNEQFF.

V is TRBV25-1 and J is TRBJ2-1, with a weak D call TRBD1 (5 bases). Germline V gene sequence: CDR1 MGHDK, CDR2 SYGVNS. The V end was cut by 4 bases, the J end by 4 bases, with 14 bases between. The CDR3 consists of 15 residues. The CDR3 protein is CASSGAGLLYNEQFF. The CDR3 nucleotides read TGTGCCAGCAGTGGCGCAGGGCTCCTTTACAATGAGCAGTTCTTC.

The J gene is TRBJ1-4, the V gene TRBV4-2, with D unresolved. Germline CDR1 LGHNA, CDR2 YNFKEQ. The CDR3 runs 14 residues. V was cut by 4 bases and J by 0 bases, with 6 bases left in between. Here the CDR3 reads CASSLTSTNEKLFF. CDR3 in DNA: TGTGCCAGCAGCCTAACTTCAACTAATGAAAAACTGTTTTTT.

This chain connects TRBV5-1 to TRBJ1-2; D uncertain. The V end lost 4 bases, the J end lost 5 bases, and 12 bases lay between the germline ends. Germline lookup yields CDR1 SGHRS and CDR2 YFSETQ. The CDR3 spans 13 residues. The CDR3 DNA sequence: TGCGCCAGCAGCGCCTACGGGTCTTATGGCTACACCTTC. Protein: CASSAYGSYGYTF.

This rearrangement joins TRBV5-1 to TRBJ2-1; D may be TRBD2 (5 bases). V was trimmed by 3 bases and J by 2 bases, leaving 9 bases between them. The CDR3 sequence is 14 residues long. Germline-derived CDR1 and CDR2 are SGHRS and YFSETQ. CDR3 amino acids: CASSYYGTYNEQFF. The CDR3 DNA is TGCGCCAGCAGCTATTACGGGACCTACAATGAGCAGTTCTTC.